These 2 T cell receptor beta chains originate from one sample sequenced in a study of read filtering for tumor transcriptome and immune sequencing. Molecular barcoded adaptors covering alpha/delta and beta/gamma chains were used on roughly 400 ng RNA. MiXCR was run by TCRdb on the reads, yielding one entry per CDR3 protein. The profile covers approximately 40,000 distinct CDR3 sequences, with around 15% appearing a single time and less than 20% taken by the ten largest. The sequenced material came from a population of CD138-negative cells sorted from bone marrow. The receptor source for this set is a donor aged 40 or older with multiple myeloma.

This clonotype is a singleton in its sample. A far larger clone is only one base removed, so a read error is likely. The genes are TRBV7-9 and TRBJ1-4; D is perhaps TRBD1 (6 bases). CDR3 length equals 14 residues. The germline V gene has CDR1 SEHNR and CDR2 FQNEAQ (reference sequence). DNA for the CDR3: TGTGCCAGCGGGGGCGGACCTTTTAATGGAAAACTGTTTTTT. Translation: CASGGGPFNGKLFF.

The sample holds many counts of this clonotype. The chain links TRBV29-1 to TRBJ1-1; a weak D match, TRBD1 (6 bases). Trimming took 1 base from V and 1 from J, leaving 10 bases between them. The CDR3 is made up of 14 amino acids. Germline V gene sequence: CDR1 SQVTM, CDR2 ANQGSEA. CDR3 residues: CSVEAEGENTEAFF. CDR3 bases: TGCAGCGTTGAAGCGGAGGGGGAGAACACTGAAGCTTTCTTT.